This passage covers 21 T cell receptor beta chains from one sample sequenced in a study of monozygotic twins with inflammatory bowel disease. TCRdb processed the 5' RACE reads again and assigns one entry to each CDR3 protein, with no DNA. The sample totals roughly 300,000 distinct CDR3 sequences. The sequencing input was blood. The receptors stem from a human donor with ulcerative colitis or Crohn's disease, or a healthy co-twin of an affected twin (not recorded which).

This chain links TRBV5-1 with TRBJ2-1; TCRdb indicates TRBD2, and absent DNA this call remains unverified. The CDR3 covers 15 residues. Per germline, CDR1 SGHRS and CDR2 YFSETQ. The CDR3 sequence is CASSVGALGVNEQFF.

This chain uses TRBV28 with TRBJ1-1; TCRdb gives TRBD1 as the D gene, but with no DNA this cannot be confirmed. CDR1 MDHEN and CDR2 SYDVKM come from the germline V gene. The CDR3 is made up of 15 amino acids. The CDR3 region is CASRKGGQGGTEAFF. Full variable domain (outside the CDR3, taken from reference TRBV28 and TRBJ1-1): DVKVTQSSRYLVKRTGEKVFLECVQDMDHENMFWYRQDPGLGLRLIYFSYDVKMKEKGDIPEGYSVSREKKERFSLILESASTNQTSMYLCASRKGGQGGTEAFFGQGTRLTVV.

The V gene is TRBV7-3, the J gene TRBJ2-3; TCRdb returns TRBD2, unconfirmable since there is no DNA. CDR1 SGHTA and CDR2 FQGTGA come from the germline V gene. The CDR3 loop spans 17 amino acids. CDR3 amino acids: CASSLRPSGGSTDTQYF.

The V gene is TRBV7-3, the J gene TRBJ2-1; TCRdb returns TRBD1, unconfirmable since there is no DNA. The V gene's germline CDR1 is SGHTA and CDR2 FQGTGA. There are 15 residues in the CDR3. The CDR3 loop reads CASSLMGGAQEGQFF.

The CDR3 spells CASSSTSSTEAFF. The J gene is TRBJ1-1, the V gene TRBV7-3. Germline V gives CDR1 SGHTA, CDR2 FQGTGA. The CDR3 has 13 amino acids. Together with reference TRBV7-3 and TRBJ1-1, the CDR3 gives the full variable domain: GAGVSQTPSNKVTEKGKYVELRCDPISGHTALYWYRQSLGQGPEFLIYFQGTGAADDSGLPNDRFFAVRPEGSVSTLKIQRTERGDSAVYLCASSSTSSTEAFFGQGTRLTVV.

The J gene is TRBJ1-1, the V gene TRBV4-3. Germline V gives CDR1 LGHNA, CDR2 YSLEER. The CDR3 is made up of 15 amino acids. This chain's CDR3 is CASSPVDRLNTEAFF.

The chain recombines TRBV7-9 with TRBJ2-7; the TCRdb D gene call, TRBD1, has no DNA to confirm it. The length of the CDR3 is 16 residues. Germline V CDR1 and CDR2: SEHNR, FQNEAQ (reference sequence). CDR3 amino acids: CASSQPLQGSAYEQYF.

V is TRBV5-1 and J is TRBJ2-1. The germline CDR1 and CDR2 sequences are SGHRS and YFSETQ. The CDR3 runs to 12 residues. This chain's CDR3 is CASSFRSNEQFF.

The chain has TRBV7-2 and TRBJ2-3; no DNA is available, so the TRBD2 call from TCRdb remains unchecked. This CDR3 region has 16 residues. CDR1 SGHTA and CDR2 FQGNSA come from the germline V gene. The CDR3 sequence is CASSLYGSGKADTQYF.

V usage is TRBV14 and J usage is TRBJ2-3; TCRdb selects TRBD2, and the lack of DNA leaves this call unchecked. Germline V lookup: CDR1 SGHDN, CDR2 FVKESK. This CDR3 region has 11 residues. The CDR3 loop is CASSSGVTQYF.

V is TRBV7-3 and J is TRBJ2-3; TCRdb returns TRBD1, unconfirmable since there is no DNA. CDR1 and CDR2 (germline): SGHTA, FQGTGA. The CDR3 contains 14 residues. CDR3: CASSSGSQRDTQYF.

The chain links TRBV4-1 to TRBJ2-7; TCRdb gives TRBD1 as the D gene, but with no DNA this cannot be confirmed. The CDR3 consists of 14 residues. CDR1 is MGHRA and CDR2 is YSYEKL in the germline V gene. The CDR3 protein is CASSLTGFSYEQYF.

The chain couples TRBV6-6 to TRBJ2-1; the D call of TRBD1 rests on TCRdb alone, since no DNA is present to check it. From germline, CDR1 is MNHNY and CDR2 SVGAGI (reference sequence). This CDR3 spans 14 amino acids. CDR3 in amino acids: CASRPGTAYNEQFF.

The CDR3 is CASKGPYSNQPQHF. The chain joins TRBV12-3 or TRBV12-4 to TRBJ1-5. This CDR3 spans 14 amino acids.

This sequence joins TRBV19 and TRBJ1-4; lacking DNA, the TRBD1 call made by TCRdb goes unchecked. This CDR3 is built from 14 residues. Germline loops: CDR1 LNHDA, CDR2 SQIVND (reference sequence). The CDR3 reads CASNPGRIDEKLFF.

The rearrangement uses TRBV7-3 and TRBJ2-2; as DNA is missing, the TRBD1 call by TCRdb cannot be tested. The germline V gene has CDR1 SGHTA and CDR2 FQGTGA. This CDR3 has 16 amino acids. This chain's CDR3 is CASSMTGGRGTGELFF.

The J gene is TRBJ2-3, the V gene TRBV5-1; TCRdb indicates TRBD1, and absent DNA this call remains unverified. Germline V gives CDR1 SGHRS, CDR2 YFSETQ. The CDR3 has 15 amino acids. The CDR3 sequence: CASSPGTGSSNTQYF.

J is TRBJ2-4 and V is TRBV7-2; TCRdb designates TRBD1, a call that cannot be tested without DNA. The CDR3 is 17 residues long. The germline gives CDR1 SGHTA, CDR2 FQGNSA. The CDR3 is CASSLGGWDGAKNIQYF.

The chain links TRBV25-1 to TRBJ1-5. Germline CDR1 MGHDK, CDR2 SYGVNS. The CDR3 is 14 residues long. CDR3: CASSGTDSNQPQHF.

The V call is TRBV28, the J call TRBJ1-1; with no DNA, the TCRdb D assignment of TRBD1 cannot be verified. Germline V CDR1 and CDR2: MDHEN, SYDVKM. The CDR3 consists of 16 residues. Here the CDR3 reads CASRRGSGQGGTEAFF.

The V gene is TRBV7-2, the J gene TRBJ1-1; TCRdb's assignment of TRBD1 cannot be checked, as there is no DNA. CDR3 length: 14 residues. Germline values: CDR1 SGHTA, CDR2 FQGNSA. The CDR3 reads CASSFRESSTEAFF.